This entry lists 8 T cell receptor beta chains sequenced from one sample in a study of identical twins. MiXCR was run by TCRdb on the 5' RACE reads, yielding one entry per CDR3 protein. Among around 280,000 distinct CDR3 sequences listed, 6.5% to 9.5% were seen once. A further study also used this sample, focusing on yellow fever vaccine responses in identical twins.

The sample was memory (CD45RO+) T cells sorted from blood. These receptors came from a woman between 18 and 29 years old in good health.

This clonotype was seen a handful of times. The chain couples TRBV5-6 to TRBJ1-2, with 8 bases lining up with TRBD1. The CDR3 covers 14 residues. Germline assignment: CDR1 SGHDT and CDR2 YYEEEE. V gave up 2 bases and J gave up 7 bases; unmatched junction bases: 7. This chain's CDR3 is CASSLGTGLFGYTF. The DNA of the CDR3 is TGTGCCAGCAGCTTAGGGACAGGACTCTTTGGCTACACCTTC.

A few counts support this clonotype. The CDR3 region is CASRLDSATNEKLFF. DNA for the CDR3: TGTGCCAGCAGACTCGACAGTGCAACTAATGAAAAACTGTTTTTT. The rearrangement uses TRBV6-5 and TRBJ1-4; the D gene is possibly TRBD1 (5 bases). CDR3 length equals 15 residues. Germline V gene sequence: CDR1 MNHEY, CDR2 SVGAGI. V was pared by 6 bases and J by 0 bases, with 11 bases between.

This clonotype was seen a handful of times. The V and J genes are TRBV24-1 and TRBJ2-1, with D uncertain. The CDR3 sequence is 15 residues long. V was pared by 4 bases and J by 8 bases, with 17 bases between. The V gene's germline CDR1 is KGHDR and CDR2 SFDVKD. The CDR3 sequence is CATSDRLRGSDEQFF. CDR3 bases: TGTGCCACCAGTGACAGACTTAGAGGAAGCGATGAGCAGTTCTTC.

This clonotype has at least ten counts. This rearrangement joins TRBV12-3 or TRBV12-4 to TRBJ2-7; 9 bases map to TRBD2. V dropped 6 bases and J dropped 7; count of bases not matched to a gene: 10. CDR3 size: 14 residues. Here the CDR3 DNA reads TGTGCCAGCAGGCAGGGACTAGCCGTTGGGGAGCAGTACGTC. Its translation is CASRQGLAVGEQYV.

In this sample, this clonotype turned up a few times. J is TRBJ2-7 and V is TRBV2; D possibly corresponds to TRBD1 (6 bases). V was cut by 5 bases and J by 6 bases, with 11 bases left in between. The CDR3 has 12 amino acids. Germline V gene data show CDR1 as SNHLY and CDR2 as FYNNEI. CDR3 in amino acids: CASSTTGIEQYV. The CDR3 DNA reads TGTGCCAGCAGTACTACAGGGATCGAGCAGTACGTC.

This clonotype occurred many times. The V call is TRBV7-8, the J call TRBJ2-2, with 10 bases that match TRBD2. Germline V gene sequence: CDR1 SGHVS, CDR2 FQNEAQ. V shed 5 bases, J shed 2 bases, and the junction held 14 bases outside the gene matches. This CDR3 is built from 19 residues. CDR3 coding DNA: TGTGCCAGCAGCACCCTCAGTCTAGCGGGGGCCGTAAACACCGGGGAGCTGTTTTTT. Its protein is CASSTLSLAGAVNTGELFF.

This chain uses TRBV28 with TRBJ1-2; perhaps TRBD1 as D (6 bases). This CDR3 region has 14 residues. Germline CDR1 and CDR2: MDHEN and SYDVKM. Trimming took 4 bases from V and 6 from J, leaving 15 bases between them. CDR3 coding DNA: TGTGCCAGCAGTTCCCCCTCGGGGGGCCATGGCTACACCTTC. Protein product: CASSSPSGGHGYTF.

Many counts were recorded for this clonotype. As DNA, the CDR3 is TGTGCCGGAACTAGCGGGGTTACGGCAGAGACCCAGTACTTC. Its translation: CAGTSGVTAETQYF. The V and J genes are TRBV2 and TRBJ2-5; TRBD2 matches 10 bases. There are 14 residues in the CDR3. Germline V gene lookup returns CDR1 SNHLY and CDR2 FYNNEI. Losses at the gene ends were 11 bases for V and 4 bases for J; bases not matched to a gene: 10.